These 16 T cell receptor beta chains were sequenced from one sample in a study of T cell responses to AZD1222 COVID-19 vaccine (dated by TCRdb to the early 2020s). Library method: the immunoSEQ multiplex PCR assay. Not all clones reach the TCRdb copy of this immuneACCESS table, which keeps in-frame sequences only. Checked studies attribute under half of the gap to unresolved V genes and leave the rest unexplained. This sample lists some 71,000 clones; roughly nine tenths were detected once. Roughly 28% of the sample goes to the ten largest clones. Read against the paper, the sample's time point label means: about 28 days (+/-7) after the second vaccine dose. Sequenced material: peripheral blood, taken 28 days after the second AZD1222 dose. These receptors were collected from an adult who received the AZD1222 COVID-19 vaccine.

This clone occurred once. V gene TRBV27 combines with J gene TRBJ2-2, with no clear D. Trimming shortened V by 3 bases and J by 6 bases, and 8 bases separated the two germline ends. This CDR3 region has 13 residues. Germline-derived CDR1 and CDR2 are MNHEY and SMNVEV (reference sequence). Here the CDR3 reads CASSFVRAGELFF. In nucleotides, the CDR3 is TGTGCCAGCAGTTTTGTCCGGGCCGGGGAGCTGTTTTTT.

This chain uses TRBV6-5 with TRBJ2-7; D uncertain. The V gene's germline CDR1 is MNHEY and CDR2 SVGAGI. The CDR3 covers 13 residues. Trimming pared 5 bases from V and 3 bases from J, leaving 11 bases between. The CDR3 here is CASSRGPNYEQYF. The CDR3 nucleotides read TGTGCCAGCAGTAGAGGACCAAACTACGAGCAGTACTTC.

This chain joins TRBV7-6 and TRBJ1-1; 7 bases fit TRBD1. Trimming removed 3 bases from V and 0 bases from J; junction bases left unmatched: 4. The CDR3 spans 15 residues. Looked up from germline, CDR1 is SGHVS and CDR2 is FNYEAQ. This CDR3 reads CASSFYRGMNTEAFF. The CDR3 DNA follows: TGTGCCAGCAGCTTTTACAGGGGAATGAACACTGAAGCTTTCTTT.

This chain joins TRBV27 and TRBJ1-2; D is unclear. The CDR3 runs to 15 residues. Germline CDR1 and CDR2: MNHEY and SMNVEV (reference sequence). The V gene lost 3 bases and the J gene lost 2 bases, with 13 bases spanning the gap. The CDR3 DNA is TGTGCCAGCAGTTTGTACAGTGGCTTAAACTATGGCTACACCTTC. It yields the protein CASSLYSGLNYGYTF.

The chain is built from TRBV5-4 and TRBJ2-7; 8 bases line up with TRBD1. The CDR3 runs 14 residues. Germline V gene sequence: CDR1 SGHNT, CDR2 YYREEE (reference sequence). With 1 base clipped from V and 3 bases from J, the junction kept 3 bases outside the gene matches. The CDR3 DNA reads TGTGCCAGCAGCTTGAACAGGGGGAACTACGAGCAGTACTTC. It encodes CASSLNRGNYEQYF.

The chain uses TRBV7-6 and TRBJ2-1; 11 bases map to TRBD2. This CDR3 has 15 residues. Looked up from germline, CDR1 is SGHVS and CDR2 is FNYEAQ. V dropped 5 bases and J dropped 3; count of bases not matched to a gene: 3. CDR3 nucleotides: TGTGCCAGCAGCATCACTAGCGGGAGCTACAATGAGCAGTTCTTC. It encodes CASSITSGSYNEQFF.

This chain uses TRBV7-2 with TRBJ1-2; the D is unclear. V was pared by 2 bases and J by 8 bases, with 9 bases between. The CDR3 spans 12 residues. CDR1 and CDR2 from the germline V gene are SGHTA and FQGNSA. CDR3 region: CASSLLEGGYTF. DNA of the CDR3: TGTGCCAGCAGCTTATTAGAAGGCGGCTACACCTTC.

The rearrangement links TRBV10-1 to TRBJ2-2; D tentatively reads TRBD1 or TRBD2 (5 bases each). This CDR3 comprises 18 residues. CDR1 and CDR2 (germline): WNHNN, SYGVQD (reference sequence). Trimming took off 2 bases at V and 0 bases at J, with 16 bases between the two ends. CDR3 in amino acids: CASSERVGGYSNTGELFF. CDR3 sequence (DNA): TGCGCCAGCAGTGAGAGGGTTGGGGGTTACTCGAACACCGGGGAGCTGTTTTTT.

The rearrangement joins TRBV9 to TRBJ2-5; perhaps TRBD1 as D (8 bases). V lost 3 bases, J lost 2 bases, and 14 bases lay in between. CDR3 length: 15 residues. Germline V gene sequence: CDR1 SGDLS, CDR2 YYNGEE. CDR3 sequence reads: CASSDGQGLQETQYF. In nucleotides, the CDR3 is TGTGCCAGCAGCGATGGACAGGGACTACAAGAGACCCAGTACTTC. The whole variable domain, remainder taken from reference TRBV9 and TRBJ2-5, is DSGVTQTPKHLITATGQRVTLRCSPRSGDLSVYWYQQSLDQGLQFLIQYYNGEERAKGNILERFSAQQFPDLHSELNLSSLELGDSALYFCASSDGQGLQETQYFGPGTRLLVL.

The gene calls are TRBV7-9 and TRBJ1-2; no firm D call. CDR3 length: 14 residues. Germline lookup yields CDR1 SEHNR and CDR2 FQNEAQ (reference sequence). Trimming pared 5 bases from V and 8 bases from J, leaving 18 bases between. CDR3 in amino acids: CASSPPSVGKGYTF. CDR3 nucleotides: TGTGCCAGCAGCCCACCGTCAGTAGGAAAAGGCTACACCTTC. Drawing the rest from reference TRBV7-9 and TRBJ1-2, the complete variable domain is DTGVSQNPRHKITKRGQNVTFRCDPISEHNRLYWYRQTLGQGPEFLTYFQNEAQLEKSRLLSDRFSAERPKGSFSTLEIQRTEQGDSAMYLCASSPPSVGKGYTFGSGTRLTVV.

The chain combines TRBV7-3 with TRBJ2-1, with D perhaps matching TRBD2 (5 bases). Trimming stripped 5 bases from V and 7 bases from J, with 18 bases between. The germline CDR1 and CDR2 sequences are SGHTA and FQGTGA. CDR3 length equals 15 residues. In nucleotides, the CDR3 is TGTGCCAGCAGCGCCCGGGGTTTTTCGGAGAATGAGCAGTTCTTC. This sequence encodes CASSARGFSENEQFF.

A single count supports this clone. The chain is built from TRBV25-1 and TRBJ2-7; D perhaps matches TRBD1 (5 bases). CDR3 length: 15 amino acids. Looked up from germline, CDR1 is MGHDK and CDR2 is SYGVNS. V dropped 8 bases and J dropped 5 bases, with 22 bases sitting between them. CDR3 sequence: CASRPKGAYVHEQYF. DNA of the CDR3: TGTGCCAGCCGACCCAAAGGGGCATATGTCCACGAGCAGTACTTC.

The chain has TRBV7-3 and TRBJ2-7, with D possibly TRBD2 on 6 matching bases. CDR1 and CDR2 from the germline V gene are SGHTA and FQGTGA. The CDR3 consists of 17 residues. V lost 5 bases, J lost 2 bases, and 22 bases lay in between. DNA of the CDR3: TGTGCCAGCAGCCCTTCGGCCATAGCGGCTACGGCCTACGAGCAGTACTTC. It codes for CASSPSAIAATAYEQYF. Looking up the rest from reference TRBV7-3 and TRBJ2-7 gives the full variable domain: GAGVSQTPSNKVTEKGKYVELRCDPISGHTALYWYRQSLGQGPEFLIYFQGTGAADDSGLPNDRFFAVRPEGSVSTLKIQRTERGDSAVYLCASSPSAIAATAYEQYFGPGTRLTVT.

The chain recombines TRBV10-3 with TRBJ1-4; D is unclear. CDR1 is ENHRY, CDR2 SYGVKD, per germline. V gave up 4 bases and J gave up 6 bases, with 6 bases separating them. The CDR3 is 12 amino acids. CDR3 sequence: CAISAEHEKLFF. CDR3 DNA: TGTGCCATCAGTGCAGAGCATGAAAAACTGTTTTTT.

The chain is built from TRBV5-5 and TRBJ2-7, with 11 bases identical to TRBD1. Trimming took 5 bases from V and 3 from J; bases not matched to a gene: 7. The CDR3 contains 15 residues. CDR1 and CDR2 (germline): SGHKS, YYEKEE (reference sequence). This CDR3 is CASSPPGQGVYEQYF. DNA of the CDR3: TGTGCCAGCAGTCCACCGGGACAGGGGGTCTACGAGCAGTACTTC.

V is TRBV11-3 and J is TRBJ2-3, with D hard to call. Trimming took 2 bases from V and 6 from J, leaving 18 bases between them. Germline CDR1 SGHNT, CDR2 YENEEA. This CDR3 is 16 amino acids long. The CDR3 reads CASSLSFGRPVDTQYF. The CDR3 region has the DNA TGTGCCAGCAGCTTATCTTTCGGCCGCCCCGTCGATACGCAGTATTTT.